The clone carrying this T cell receptor beta chain was seen a few times. Its antigen is still unknown. This sample was taken from a study of regulatory T cells in long-lasting Graves disease. Looking at the study overall: Patients with new Graves' disease had used antithyroid drugs below 3 months.

As to time point: newly diagnosed GD, antithyroid drugs for less than 3 months. There was RNA extracted from PBMCs, and the TCR library was made from it. American Thyroid Association guidelines defined Graves' disease diagnosis. For TCR beta, libraries came from iRepertoire HTBI primers and Arm-PCR of CDR3 regions. TCRdb fed the multiplex PCR reads into MiXCR, producing one record per CDR3 protein. The sample carries about 520,000 distinct CDR3 sequences, approximately 12% recorded once. Study-level results: The analysis examined peripheral blood only and excluded thyroid tissue.

The length of the CDR3 is 16 residues. V lost 0 bases and J lost 2, with 14 bases in between. Germline V gives CDR1 LGHNA, CDR2 YSLEER. These sequences were also reported in another study, on T cells in Graves' hyperthyroidism and ophthalmopathy. That source notes: A model of 13 V-J pairs discriminated ophthalmopathy from stable hyperthyroidism.

Sequenced material: peripheral blood mononuclear cells (PBMCs), taken at new diagnosis, from a patient treated with antithyroid drugs. The clonotype was recovered from a woman aged 25-40 years with Graves disease. The chain carries TRBV4-3 and TRBJ2-7, with D unclear. CDR3: CASSQDRQYLPYEQYF. DNA for the CDR3: TGCGCCAGCAGCCAAGATAGGCAGTACTTACCCTACGAGCAGTACTTC.